A selection of T cell receptor beta chains follows, all from one sample in a study of blood T cell repertoires in COVID-19. The method was immunoSEQ multiplex PCR; TCRdb's version includes in-frame clones alone and lacks a portion of them. Counted here are 160,000 or so clones, about 77% occurring once; the ten biggest clones make up approximately 13%. The sequencing sample was made of peripheral blood. Receptors were obtained from a woman aged 80 or over with acute or convalescent COVID-19. Both conserved end residues are part of each CDR3. A D gene is named only where the DNA matches it firmly. Rows give clone size only sometimes, using once, few, many, or a class for an expanded clone.

. TRBJ2-1 TRBV5-1 TRBD2 TGCGCCAGCAGCGGCGGGAGTCTCAATGAGCAGTTCTTC CASSGGSLNEQFF
. TRBJ1-6 TRBV27 TRBD1 TGTGCCAGCAGAAGACAGGGGGCGGGCTATAATTCACCCCTCCACTTT CASRRQGAGYNSPLHF
. TRBJ2-5 TRBV10-1 . TGCGCCAGCACCCAAAGGACTACATCCTCCCGAGGGTTGTACTTC CASTQRTTSSRGLYF
. TRBJ2-1 TRBV7-7 . TGTGCTAGCAGCCGCGAAGGCGGTGAGCAGTTCTTC CASSREGGEQFF
. TRBJ2-6 TRBV7-9 . TGTGCCAGCAGCTTTGGGGGCTCGTACTCTGGGGCCAACGTCCTGACTTTC CASSFGGSYSGANVLTF
. TRBJ2-3 TRBV28 TRBD2 TGTGCCAGCAGTTTATATACTAGCGACACAGATACGCAGTATTTT CASSLYTSDTDTQYF
. TRBJ1-3 TRBV19 TRBD1 TGTGCCAGTAGCCGAACAGGGGCGAGCTCTGGAAACACCATATATTTT CASSRTGASSGNTIYF
. TRBJ2-3 TRBV10-1 TRBD2 TGCGCCAGCAGTCAAGTGACTAGCGGTACGCAGTATTTT CASSQVTSGTQYF
. TRBJ1-1 TRBV15 . TGTGCCACCAGCAGAGATAATCGGCCAGGGATCTGGAACACTGAAGCTTTCTTT CATSRDNRPGIWNTEAFF
. TRBJ1-4 TRBV6-5 TRBD1 TGTGCCAGCAGGAGACAGGGGGAAGAAAAACTGTTTTTT CASRRQGEEKLFF
. TRBJ1-2 TRBV10-1 TRBD1 TGCGCCAGCGAGACAGGGGGCGGCGTCTATGGCTACACCTTC CASETGGGVYGYTF
. TRBJ2-3 TRBV9 . TGTGCCAGCAGCGTGTTGGCGGACACAGATACGCAGTATTTT CASSVLADTDTQYF
. TRBJ2-1 TRBV7-9 . TGTGCCAGCAGCTTAAAAGCTCGGGGAGATGGTGAGCAGTTCTTC CASSLKARGDGEQFF
few TRBJ2-5 TRBV7-6 . TGTGCCAGCAGCCCAGGGGAGACCCAGTACTTC CASSPGETQYF
. TRBJ1-4 TRBV29-1 . TGCAGCGTACCCCCGGGGGGGGCGTATGAAAAACTGTTTTTT CSVPPGGAYEKLFF
. TRBJ2-1 TRBV24-1 . TGTGCCACCAGTGACCCAACCCCCCCATATACGGGTGAGCAGTTCTTC CATSDPTPPYTGEQFF
. TRBJ2-1 TRBV5-1 TRBD2 TGCGCCAGCAGCTTGCGCCTAGCGGCACCCTACAATGAGCAGTTCTTC CASSLRLAAPYNEQFF
. TRBJ1-1 TRBV30 . TGTGCCTGGAGTGTGACAGGCTACATGAACACTGAAGCTTTCTTT CAWSVTGYMNTEAFF
. TRBJ1-2 TRBV5-4 TRBD1 TGTGCCAGCAGCTTGAGGGACAGGGGAATCTATGGCTACACCTTC CASSLRDRGIYGYTF
. TRBJ1-2 TRBV5-4 TRBD1 TGTGCCAGCAGCTTGGACAGGGGTGGCTACACCTTC CASSLDRGGYTF
. TRBJ2-3 TRBV6-5 . TGTGCCAGCAGTCTCCGACAGCTCACAGATACGCAGTATTTT CASSLRQLTDTQYF
. TRBJ1-1 TRBV30 TRBD1 TGTGCCTCTGGACAGGTGAACACTGAAGCTTTCTTT CASGQVNTEAFF
. TRBJ2-1 TRBV4-2 TRBD2 TGTGCCAGCAGCCCTCAACTAGCGGGGGTAAATGAGCAGTTCTTC CASSPQLAGVNEQFF
. TRBJ1-2 TRBV5-4 . TGTGCCAGCAGCCGAGAACAGGGAGTCGGTGGCTACACCTTC CASSREQGVGGYTF
. TRBJ1-5 TRBV19 TRBD1 TGTGCCAGTAAGCGAGGAGACAGGGGGCGAGGGCAGCCCCAGCATTTT CASKRGDRGRGQPQHF
. TRBJ2-3 TRBV3-1/TRBV3-2 TRBD2 TGTGCCAGCAGCCAAGATCACGGGAGGTCAGCGGATACGCAGTATTTT CASSQDHGRSADTQYF
once TRBJ1-2 TRBV6-5 TRBD1 TGTGCCAGCAGTCTACAGGGGGCTCAAGGTGGCTACACCTTC CASSLQGAQGGYTF
few TRBJ1-5 TRBV2 TRBD1 TGTGCCAGCAGTCAGACAGGGGCTTATCAGCCCCAGCATTTT CASSQTGAYQPQHF
few TRBJ2-2 TRBV12-3/TRBV12-4 . TGTGCCAGCAGTTTACGGGGGACCGGGGAGCTGTTTTTT CASSLRGTGELFF
. TRBJ2-7 TRBV18 . TGTGCCAGCTCACCCGAGAATTTGTACGAGCAGTACTTC CASSPENLYEQYF
. TRBJ1-3 TRBV6-5 TRBD1 TGTGCCAGCACCATAGACAGGGTCGGGTGGAACACCATATATTTT CASTIDRVGWNTIYF
. TRBJ2-7 TRBV2 TRBD2 TGTGCCAGCAGTCTAACTAGCGCCATCTCCTACGAGCAGTACTTC CASSLTSAISYEQYF
. TRBJ2-1 TRBV10-1 TRBD2 TGCGCCAGCAGTGTTCCGGGACTAGCGGGAGGGAATGAGCAGTTCTTC CASSVPGLAGGNEQFF
. TRBJ2-1 TRBV4-1 . TGCGCCAGCAGCCTACGACGGGCGGGCAGCCTAAGCTCCTACAATGAGCAGTTCTTC CASSLRRAGSLSSYNEQFF
. TRBJ1-5 TRBV28 . TGTGCCAGTACAGTTCTTTACAATCAGCCCCAGCATTTT CASTVLYNQPQHF
. TRBJ2-2 TRBV12-5 TRBD1 TGTGCTAGTGGTCCGGGACAGGGACGACGCCCCTGGGAGCTGTTTTTT CASGPGQGRRPWELFF
. TRBJ2-7 TRBV3-1/TRBV3-2 . TGTGCCAGCAGCCAACCTCTAGCAGCCTCCTACGAGCAGTACTTC CASSQPLAASYEQYF
. TRBJ1-2 TRBV5-5 . TGTGCCAGCAGCTCACTCACCTTAGGAGGCCCGCAGGGCTACACCTTC CASSSLTLGGPQGYTF
. TRBJ1-5 TRBV19 . TGCGGCACCCTTAAGAGGGGAGGGACATCCAGCAATCAGCCCCAGCATTTT CGTLKRGGTSSNQPQHF
. TRBJ2-1 TRBV6-5 . TGTGCCAGCAGTCAGGAGGGCTACAATGAGCAGTTCTTC CASSQEGYNEQFF
. TRBJ1-4 TRBV30 . TGTGCCTGGAGTGGGGGGACATCAGGTGAAAAACTGTTTTTT CAWSGGTSGEKLFF
. TRBJ1-1 TRBV5-4 . TGTGCCAGCAGTTCGGGACTGCAGAACACTGAAGCTTTCTTT CASSSGLQNTEAFF
. TRBJ2-7 TRBV19 . TGTGCCAGTAGTACCGGGACACCTAACTACGAGCAGTACTTC CASSTGTPNYEQYF
. TRBJ2-3 TRBV9 TRBD2 TGTGCCAGCAGCGTAGTCCCAGCGGGAGCTAGCACAGATACGCAGTATTTT CASSVVPAGASTDTQYF
once TRBJ2-7 TRBV11-2 . TGTGCCAGCAACTCAACAGGGACCTACGAGCAGTACTTC CASNSTGTYEQYF
. TRBJ1-1 TRBV29-1 TRBD1 TGCAGCGTTTCCCCGGACAGGCGCTACACTGAAGCTTTCTTT CSVSPDRRYTEAFF
. TRBJ1-5 TRBV6-6 TRBD1 TGTGCCAGCAGAGATACGGGACAGGGGTATCAGCCCCAGCATTTT CASRDTGQGYQPQHF
. TRBJ1-1 TRBV13 . TGTGCCAGCAGCCGCTTTAAGAGGAACACTGAAGCTTTCTTT CASSRFKRNTEAFF
. TRBJ2-6 TRBV2 TRBD1 TGTGCCAGCGTTGGGGACAGTCCCCGCTCTGGGGCCAACGTCCTGACTTTC CASVGDSPRSGANVLTF
. TRBJ2-7 TRBV7-3 . TGTGCCAGCAGCTTAACACCGGGGAGCGAGCAGTACTTC CASSLTPGSEQYF
. TRBJ1-1 TRBV19 TRBD1 TGTGCCAGTAGTGGACCCCGGACAGGGGACACTGAAGCTTTCTTT CASSGPRTGDTEAFF
. TRBJ2-6 TRBV28 . TGTGCCAGCAGTCCACCGGGGTCTGGGGCCAACGTCCTGACTTTC CASSPPGSGANVLTF
once TRBJ1-2 TRBV29-1 TRBD1 TGCAGCGTTGAACTTTGGGACAGGAGCGGCTACACCTTC CSVELWDRSGYTF
. TRBJ2-5 TRBV23-1 . TGCGCCAGCAGTCAATCGTGGGTTTCAGGTCAGGGCCAAGGCGGGACCCAGTACTTC CASSQSWVSGQGQGGTQYF
. TRBJ2-3 TRBV5-6 TRBD2 TGTGCCAGCAGCTTGTTGCTAGCGGGGGGGCGGGCAGATACGCAGTATTTT CASSLLLAGGRADTQYF